Each of the 27 T cell receptor beta chains below was sequenced from the same sample in a study of blood T cell repertoires in COVID-19. Profiled with immunoSEQ multiplex PCR; TCRdb holds only in-frame clones, not every one. Of over 250,000 clones in the sample, roughly nine tenths were seen once. The specimen sequenced was PBMCs or T cells enriched from blood (not recorded which). These receptors came from a man aged 55 to 70 who had recovered from COVID-19.

V and J are TRBV7-9 and TRBJ1-2, with D perhaps TRBD1 (6 bases). Germline V CDR1 and CDR2: SEHNR, FQNEAQ (reference sequence). V was shortened by 5 bases and J by 8 bases, with 12 bases between the two germline ends. This CDR3 spans 12 amino acids. CDR3 sequence reads: CASSETGFGYTF. In nucleotides, the CDR3 is TGTGCCAGCAGCGAAACAGGGTTCGGCTACACCTTC.

This rearrangement joins TRBV12-5 to TRBJ1-1; no definite D call. V was pared by 6 bases and J by 4 bases, with 9 bases between. From germline, CDR1 is LGHNT and CDR2 FRNRAP. The CDR3 extends over 12 amino acids. The CDR3 DNA sequence: TGTGCTAGTGGCGACATGATCACTGAAGCTTTCTTT. It translates to CASGDMITEAFF.

This chain joins TRBV4-1 and TRBJ1-2; 7 bases align to TRBD1. This CDR3 is built from 16 residues. Germline lookup yields CDR1 MGHRA and CDR2 YSYEKL. Trimming took 1 base from V and 4 from J; bases not matched to a gene: 9. As DNA, the CDR3 is TGCGCCAGCAGCCAAGTTACAGGGGTAAACAGCTATGGCTACACCTTC. Translation gives CASSQVTGVNSYGYTF.

V gene TRBV20-1 combines with J gene TRBJ2-7; D is unresolved. The CDR3 consists of 11 residues. V gave up 5 bases and J gave up 3 bases, with 8 bases separating them. Germline V gene data show CDR1 as DFQATT and CDR2 as SNEGSKA (reference sequence). The CDR3 coding sequence is TGCAGTGCTCAAAGCGACTACGAGCAGTACTTC. Protein sequence: CSAQSDYEQYF.

This clone was recorded once. The chain carries TRBV6-5 and TRBJ1-2, with D uncertain. Trimming pared 7 bases from V and 4 bases from J, leaving 13 bases between. CDR3 length equals 13 residues. The germline V gene encodes CDR1 MNHEY and CDR2 SVGAGI. Here the CDR3 DNA reads TGTGCCAGCACCCCCTTGCATAGCTATGGCTACACCTTC. This sequence encodes CASTPLHSYGYTF.

The genes are TRBV7-2 and TRBJ1-2; 7 nucleotides match TRBD1. Germline V lookup: CDR1 SGHTA, CDR2 FQGNSA. CDR3 length equals 14 residues. V trimming: 5 bases; J trimming: 4 bases; junction bases outside the gene matches: 7. Here the CDR3 DNA reads TGTGCCAGCAGCACAAGGGACAGAATCTATGGCTACACCTTC. Encoded protein: CASSTRDRIYGYTF.

The chain joins TRBV4-3 to TRBJ1-5; 7 bases are shared with TRBD1. The CDR3 loop spans 15 amino acids. Germline-derived CDR1 and CDR2 are LGHNA and YSLEER. The V gene end was trimmed by 4 bases and the J gene end by 0 bases; junction bases not matched to a gene: 3. The CDR3 DNA sequence: TGCGCCAGCAGCCTTACAGGGGATAGCAATCAGCCCCAGCATTTT. Translated: CASSLTGDSNQPQHF.

The rearrangement links TRBV5-8 to TRBJ1-1, with 8 nucleotides matching TRBD1. CDR1 is SGHTS and CDR2 is YDEGEE in the germline V gene. The CDR3 has 16 amino acids. Unmatched junction bases numbered 10, after V lost 3 bases and J lost 3 bases. The CDR3 loop reads CASSSGPQGAHTEAFF. In nucleotides, the CDR3 is TGTGCCAGCAGCTCTGGACCCCAGGGGGCGCACACTGAAGCTTTCTTT.

This chain joins TRBV28 and TRBJ2-1; TRBD2 matches 12 bases. Germline lookup yields CDR1 MDHEN and CDR2 SYDVKM. This CDR3 contains 17 residues. Losses at the gene ends were 4 bases for V and 8 bases for J; bases not matched to a gene: 12. CDR3 in amino acids: CASSSSWTSGKFDEQFF. For the CDR3, the DNA is TGTGCCAGCAGTTCATCCTGGACTAGCGGGAAATTTGATGAGCAGTTCTTC.

The CDR3 nucleotides read TGTGCCAGCAGTTACACAGGGCCTTTCACAGATACGCAGTATTTT. This sequence encodes CASSYTGPFTDTQYF. The chain carries TRBV6-6 and TRBJ2-3, with D possibly TRBD1 on 6 matching bases. The CDR3 contains 15 residues. V dropped 2 bases and J dropped 2 bases, with 11 bases sitting between them. Germline-derived CDR1 and CDR2 are MNHNY and SVGAGI (reference sequence).

This chain uses TRBV5-1 with TRBJ2-7; D perhaps matches TRBD1 (7 bases). The CDR3 extends over 14 amino acids. The V gene's germline CDR1 is SGHRS and CDR2 YFSETQ. V lost 2 bases, J lost 5 bases, and 14 bases lay in between. CDR3 residues: CASSFRGVRDEQYF. The CDR3 bases are TGCGCCAGCAGCTTCAGGGGGGTCCGGGACGAGCAGTACTTC.

This clone occurred a few times. V gene TRBV19 combines with J gene TRBJ2-2; 7 bases line up with TRBD2. Germline V gene data show CDR1 as LNHDA and CDR2 as SQIVND (reference sequence). There are 17 residues in the CDR3. The V gene end was trimmed by 3 bases and the J gene end by 2 bases; junction bases not matched to a gene: 9. CDR3 region: CASSIRGAGVNTGELFF. The CDR3 bases are TGTGCCAGTAGTATTCGTGGGGCGGGAGTAAACACCGGGGAGCTGTTTTTT. The variable domain in full, with the rest retrieved from reference TRBV19 and TRBJ2-2, is DGGITQSPKYLFRKEGQNVTLSCEQNLNHDAMYWYRQDPGQGLRLIYYSQIVNDFQKGDIAEGYSVSREKKESFPLTVTSAQKNPTAFYLCASSIRGAGVNTGELFFGEGSRLTVL.

V and J are TRBV2 and TRBJ1-2, with 7 bases matching TRBD1. The CDR3 contains 13 residues. V trimming: 7 bases; J trimming: 7 bases; junction bases outside the gene matches: 9. Germline V gives CDR1 SNHLY, CDR2 FYNNEI. The CDR3 loop is CASMGAGGLGYTF. CDR3 in DNA: TGTGCCAGCATGGGGGCAGGGGGACTTGGCTACACCTTC.

This clone was observed once. The rearrangement links TRBV5-4 to TRBJ1-4, with TRBD1 matching 9 bases. This CDR3 is 16 amino acids long. Germline V gene data show CDR1 as SGHNT and CDR2 as YYREEE (reference sequence). V was clipped by 4 bases and J by 0 bases; unmatched bases: 4. The CDR3 DNA sequence: TGTGCCAGCAGCCCGGGACAGGGTACAACTAATGAAAAACTGTTTTTT. This codes for CASSPGQGTTNEKLFF.

The chain couples TRBV6-6 to TRBJ2-2; the D gene is possibly TRBD2 (5 bases). The V and J ends lost 8 bases and 6 bases respectively, with 25 bases between them. This CDR3 has 17 amino acids. Germline CDR1 reads MNHNY; CDR2 reads SVGAGI (reference sequence). DNA of the CDR3: TGTGCCAGCGGTCTCTCGGGGATGGCTAGCAGTCCCGGGGAGCTGTTTTTT. This gives the protein CASGLSGMASSPGELFF.

The chain carries TRBV25-1 and TRBJ2-3; D is undetermined. The germline V and J ends were trimmed by 3 bases and 2 bases, with 6 bases remaining between them. CDR1 is MGHDK and CDR2 is SYGVNS in the germline V gene. The CDR3 runs to 13 residues. The CDR3 DNA reads TGTGCCAGCAGTGACTGGGCCACAGATACGCAGTATTTT. It encodes CASSDWATDTQYF.

The gene calls are TRBV12-3 or TRBV12-4 and TRBJ2-7, with D possibly matching TRBD1 (6 bases). This CDR3 has 13 amino acids. The ends were cut back, 6 bases at V and 12 bases at J, with 21 bases in the middle. The CDR3 protein is CASSSRGGPVRYF. The CDR3 nucleotides are TGTGCCAGCAGCTCCCGAGGGGGTCCTGTTAGGTACTTC.

The chain uses TRBV6-5 and TRBJ1-6, with D perhaps matching TRBD1 (6 bases). Per the germline V gene, CDR1 is MNHEY and CDR2 is SVGAGI. The CDR3 is 13 residues long. V was shortened by 5 bases and J by 14 bases, with 16 bases between the two germline ends. CDR3 sequence (DNA): TGTGCCAGCAGTCGGGACACCCTCAGGTCCCTCCACTTT. Translated, it gives CASSRDTLRSLHF.

This clone turned up a few times. The chain couples TRBV3-1 (or the pseudogene TRBV3-2) to TRBJ1-3; the match to TRBD1 covers 8 bases. The germline CDR1 and CDR2 sequences are LGHDT and YNNKEL (reference sequence). CDR3 length: 15 residues. J gave up 9 bases and V 5 bases, and 12 bases lay outside the gene matches. The CDR3 here is CASSAQTGDTSTIYF. CDR3 in DNA: TGTGCCAGCAGCGCCCAGACAGGGGATACGAGCACCATATATTTT.

The table lists this clone with a count of one. The same CDR3 can be traced to other DNA sequences in this sample. J is TRBJ2-7 and V is TRBV7-2; D is undetermined. Trimming cost V 5 bases and J 1 base, with 3 bases left between them. Looked up from germline, CDR1 is SGHTA and CDR2 is FQGNSA. The CDR3 has 11 amino acids. This chain's CDR3 is CASSPSYEQYF. The CDR3 DNA reads as TGTGCCAGCAGCCCTTCCTACGAGCAGTACTTC.

This clone was counted once. The chain links TRBV3-1 (or the pseudogene TRBV3-2) to TRBJ1-1; 7 bases agree with TRBD1. Per germline, CDR1 LGHDT and CDR2 YNNKEL (reference sequence). This CDR3 is 15 amino acids long. J gave up 5 bases and V 4 bases, and 10 bases lay outside the gene matches. CDR3 region: CASSPFTGANTEAFF. Written as DNA, the CDR3 is TGTGCCAGCAGCCCCTTCACAGGGGCTAATACTGAAGCTTTCTTT.

This clone was seen just once. J is TRBJ1-5 and V is TRBV7-8, with a possible D match to TRBD1 (5 bases). Germline CDR1 and CDR2: SGHVS and FQNEAQ. Between the trimmed V and J ends, which lost 1 base and 11 bases, there was a span of 15 bases. The CDR3 runs to 14 residues. The CDR3 is CASSLDWGERTQHF. CDR3 nucleotide sequence: TGTGCCAGCAGCTTAGACTGGGGGGAAAGGACCCAGCATTTT. The entire variable domain, with the rest obtained from reference TRBV7-8 and TRBJ1-5, is as follows: GAGVSQSPRYKVAKRGQDVALRCDPISGHVSLFWYQQALGQGPEFLTYFQNEAQLDKSGLPSDRFFAERPEGSVSTLKIQRTQQEDSAVYLCASSLDWGERTQHFGDGTRLSIL.

This clone was recorded only once. J is TRBJ1-5 and V is TRBV7-9; weak D call: TRBD1 (6 bases). Looked up from germline, CDR1 is SEHNR and CDR2 is FQNEAQ (reference sequence). Trimming removed 5 bases at V and 2 bases at J, with 7 bases between. The CDR3 consists of 13 residues. The CDR3 protein is CASSPGGNQPQHF. CDR3 DNA sequence: TGTGCCAGCAGCCCAGGGGGCAATCAGCCCCAGCATTTT.

This chain uses TRBV7-8 with TRBJ2-7; 11 positions agree with TRBD2. This CDR3 has 14 amino acids. The germline gives CDR1 SGHVS, CDR2 FQNEAQ. V lost 2 bases to trimming and J lost 9 bases; unmatched junction nucleotides: 6. CDR3: CASSLKLAGARQYF. CDR3 bases: TGTGCCAGCAGCTTAAAACTAGCGGGAGCCCGGCAGTACTTC.

This chain links TRBV28 with TRBJ1-1, with D tentatively TRBD1 (5 bases). V lost 5 bases and J 0 bases, leaving 16 bases between the germline ends. CDR3 length: 16 amino acids. Per germline, CDR1 MDHEN and CDR2 SYDVKM. This chain's CDR3 is CASSSPSDSMNTEAFF. The DNA of the CDR3 is TGTGCCAGCAGTAGCCCCTCCGACAGTATGAACACTGAAGCTTTCTTT.

The J gene is TRBJ1-2, the V gene TRBV3-1 (or the pseudogene TRBV3-2); TRBD1 agrees at 7 bases. Trimming took 0 bases from V and 6 from J; bases not matched to a gene: 4. Germline values: CDR1 LGHDT, CDR2 YNNKEL (reference sequence). This CDR3 contains 14 residues. The CDR3 is CASSQDRGWNGYTF. The CDR3 DNA reads as TGTGCCAGCAGCCAAGACAGGGGGTGGAATGGCTACACCTTC.

This clone was picked up a small number of times. The chain recombines TRBV5-1 with TRBJ1-4, with 7 bases aligning to TRBD1. The ends lost 4 bases at V and 5 bases at J; junction bases unmatched: 5. The CDR3 is made up of 14 amino acids. The germline CDR1 and CDR2 sequences are SGHRS and YFSETQ. CDR3 in DNA: TGCGCCAGCAGCCTCCGGGACAGCAATGAAAAACTGTTTTTT. Its translation is CASSLRDSNEKLFF.